The rows below give T cell receptor beta chains drawn from one sample of a study of OX40 agonist ivuxolimab in advanced cancers. Here immunoSEQ multiplex PCR was the method, and the copy in TCRdb shows in-frame clones only, minus some. The sample shows around 70,000 clones, 70% to 90% of them seen only once. Sequencing was performed on CD4+ or CD8+ T cells sorted from blood, taken in a trial of the OX40 agonist ivuxolimab. The receptor set was obtained from an adult with an advanced solid tumor such as melanoma, head and neck, liver or kidney cancer. Each CDR3 is given with its conserved first and last residue. D genes are given only for firm matches. Some rows mark clone size as missing; the rest say once, few, many or name a class of expanded clone.

D gene | J gene | CDR3 length | clone size | V gene | CDR3 DNA | CDR3 protein
- | TRBJ1-4 | 16 | - | TRBV21-1 | TGTGCCAGCAGCAAGAGCGTTCAGGGGTCTAATGAAAAACTGTTTTTT | CASSKSVQGSNEKLFF
- | TRBJ2-7 | 15 | - | TRBV25-1 | TGTGCCAGCAGTGAGGGGCTACAAAACTCCTACGAGCAGTACTTC | CASSEGLQNSYEQYF
- | TRBJ2-5 | 13 | - | TRBV5-1 | TGCGCCAGCAGCTTGAACAGCAAAGAGACCCAGTACTTC | CASSLNSKETQYF
TRBD2 | TRBJ2-7 | 14 | - | TRBV19 | TGTGCCAGTAGGACGACTAGCGAGGTCCACGAGCAGTACTTC | CASRTTSEVHEQYF
- | TRBJ1-5 | 16 | - | TRBV28 | TGTGCCAGCAGTTTCTCAGGGAGGGATAGCAATCAGCCCCAGCATTTT | CASSFSGRDSNQPQHF
- | TRBJ1-6 | 16 | - | TRBV7-8 | TGTGCCAGCAGCTTCCGGGGGGCTATGGGTAATTCACCCCTCCACTTT | CASSFRGAMGNSPLHF
- | TRBJ2-1 | 16 | - | TRBV5-6 | TGTGCCAGCAGCTTGGTCCGGGGTTGGCGTCACAATGAGCAGTTCTTC | CASSLVRGWRHNEQFF
- | TRBJ1-5 | 16 | - | TRBV7-9 | TGTGCCAGCAGCTTGGGGCGGCGGAATAGCAATCAGCCCCAGCATTTT | CASSLGRRNSNQPQHF
- | TRBJ1-3 | 16 | - | TRBV29-1 | TGCAGCGTTGTTAGTAGGACAGCAAAATCTGGAAACACCATATATTTT | CSVVSRTAKSGNTIYF
- | TRBJ2-3 | 13 | - | TRBV9 | TGTGCCAGCGGGGGTAACCTTGGAGATACGCAGTATTTT | CASGGNLGDTQYF
- | TRBJ1-5 | 14 | once | TRBV5-5 | TGTGCCAGCAGTCGGGAGTTTAGCAATCAGCCCCAGCATTTT | CASSREFSNQPQHF
TRBD1 | TRBJ2-7 | 14 | - | TRBV6-5 | TGTGCCAGCAGCCAAACAGGGGGCCCCTACGAGCAGTACTTC | CASSQTGGPYEQYF
- | TRBJ2-1 | 15 | once | TRBV30 | TGTGCCTGGAGTGTCATCCAGGGTCCAAACAATGAGCAGTTCTTC | CAWSVIQGPNNEQFF
TRBD1 | TRBJ2-5 | 16 | - | TRBV18 | TGTGCCAGCTCACCAAGGAACAGGGGGCATGTCGAGACCCAGTACTTC | CASSPRNRGHVETQYF
- | TRBJ1-4 | 14 | - | TRBV5-6 | TGTGCCAGCAGCTCGCTGGGGAGAGGGGAAAAACTGTTTTTT | CASSSLGRGEKLFF
TRBD1 | TRBJ2-4 | 16 | - | TRBV7-9 | TGTGCCAGCAGCTTAGACAGGGGGCTGAGCGGAAACATTCAGTACTTC | CASSLDRGLSGNIQYF
- | TRBJ2-2 | 15 | - | TRBV18 | TGTGCCAGCTCAAGTGGGGGCACGAACACCGGGGAGCTGTTTTTT | CASSSGGTNTGELFF
TRBD1 | TRBJ1-1 | 14 | - | TRBV19 | TGTGCCAGTAGTACCCCCGACAGGGGGCGTAGGGCTTTCTTT | CASSTPDRGRRAFF
TRBD1 | TRBJ1-2 | 14 | - | TRBV19 | TGTGCCAGTAGTACCTACGGGACAGGGGTTGGCTACACCTTC | CASSTYGTGVGYTF
- | TRBJ2-3 | 12 | - | TRBV9 | TGTGCCAGCAGCGCGGACTTAGATACGCAGTATTTT | CASSADLDTQYF
TRBD1 | TRBJ1-5 | 16 | - | TRBV16 | TGTGCCAGCAGCCAACCGGGACAGGGGAACCGTCAGCCCCAGCATTTT | CASSQPGQGNRQPQHF
- | TRBJ2-2 | 15 | - | TRBV29-1 | TGCAGCGTTGGGGCACAGGGACTGGCCACCGGGGAGCTGTTTTTT | CSVGAQGLATGELFF
- | TRBJ2-7 | 15 | - | TRBV7-2 | TGTGCCAGCAGCTCCCAACAGGGTACCTCCTACGAGCAGTACTTC | CASSSQQGTSYEQYF
TRBD2 | TRBJ2-2 | 15 | - | TRBV9 | TGTGCCAGCAGCGTTAGCGGGGCGAACACCGGGGAGCTGTTTTTT | CASSVSGANTGELFF
- | TRBJ1-1 | 13 | - | TRBV7-9 | TGTGCCAGCAGCTTGGGGGAATCGACTGAAGCTTTCTTT | CASSLGESTEAFF
TRBD1 | TRBJ1-2 | 15 | - | TRBV5-1 | TGCGCCAGCAGCCTAACAGGGGATCTTTACTATGGCTACACCTTC | CASSLTGDLYYGYTF
TRBD1 | TRBJ2-3 | 16 | - | TRBV28 | TGTGCCACCAGGGAGACAGGGGGACCAACCACAGATACGCAGTATTTT | CATRETGGPTTDTQYF
- | TRBJ1-4 | 17 | - | TRBV9 | TGTGCCAGCAGCGTAGCTACGGGGGCGGGGGATAATGAAAAACTGTTTTTT | CASSVATGAGDNEKLFF
TRBD1 | TRBJ2-7 | 15 | - | TRBV7-2 | TGTGCCAGCAGCTTCAATCCAGGGGGCAATTACGAGCAGTACTTC | CASSFNPGGNYEQYF
TRBD2 | TRBJ2-1 | 12 | - | TRBV4-3 | TGCGCCAGCAGCCCTACTAGCGGTGAGCAGTTCTTC | CASSPTSGEQFF
- | TRBJ2-1 | 14 | - | TRBV27 | TGTGCCAGCAGTTATCCGGAGGGCCTAAATGAGCAGTTCTTC | CASSYPEGLNEQFF
- | TRBJ2-2 | 14 | - | TRBV27 | TGTGCCAGCAGAAAGAACCAGAACACCGGGGAGCTGTTTTTT | CASRKNQNTGELFF
- | TRBJ1-6 | 15 | - | TRBV5-5 | TGTGCCAGCAGCTCTAACGGGGGCCCTAATTCACCCCTCCACTTT | CASSSNGGPNSPLHF
- | TRBJ2-5 | 14 | once | TRBV2 | TGTGCCAGCAGTGAAGGCAGTCTGAGAGAGACCCAGTACTTC | CASSEGSLRETQYF
- | TRBJ2-6 | 15 | - | TRBV4-1 | TGCGCCAGCAGCCTGCAGGTCTCTGGGGCCAACGTCCTGACTTTC | CASSLQVSGANVLTF
- | TRBJ2-5 | 13 | - | TRBV7-9 | TGTGCCAGCAACCCAGCGGGACAGGCGACCCAGTACTTC | CASNPAGQATQYF
- | TRBJ2-1 | 11 | - | TRBV20-1 | TGCAGTGCTAAACAGAAACATGAGCAGTTCTTC | CSAKQKHEQFF
- | TRBJ2-3 | 13 | few | TRBV5-1 | TGCGCCAGCAGCTCTGTGGGCACAGATACGCAGTATTTT | CASSSVGTDTQYF
- | TRBJ2-7 | 13 | - | TRBV5-6 | TGTGCCAGCAGTAGGCAGCGAAATGGCGAGCAGTACTTC | CASSRQRNGEQYF
- | TRBJ2-3 | 14 | - | TRBV19 | TGTGCCAGCACCTACAGGGGAGGGGCAGATACGCAGTATTTT | CASTYRGGADTQYF
- | TRBJ2-1 | 13 | - | TRBV7-9 | TGTGCCAGCAGCTTCTCGGCAGACAATGAGCAGTTCTTC | CASSFSADNEQFF
- | TRBJ1-6 | 14 | - | TRBV7-6 | TGTGCCAGCAGCTTAAACCCCAGTAATTCACCCCTCCACTTT | CASSLNPSNSPLHF
- | TRBJ1-1 | 12 | - | TRBV6-5 | TGTGCCAGCAGGGAAGAGAACACTGAAGCTTTCTTT | CASREENTEAFF
TRBD1 | TRBJ2-5 | 12 | - | TRBV19 | TGTGCCACAACGACAGGGTCTGAGACCCAGTACTTC | CATTTGSETQYF
TRBD2 | TRBJ2-3 | 15 | - | TRBV28 | TGTGCCAGCAGTTTGGATCGGGGGGGAACAGATACGCAGTATTTT | CASSLDRGGTDTQYF
- | TRBJ1-6 | 13 | - | TRBV2 | TGTGCCAGCGTAAGGGGTCGTAATTCACCCCTCCACTTT | CASVRGRNSPLHF
TRBD1 | TRBJ2-5 | 16 | once | TRBV9 | TGTGCCAGCAGCGTCGGCCTAGGGACAGGTCAAGAGACCCAGTACTTC | CASSVGLGTGQETQYF
- | TRBJ2-1 | 15 | - | TRBV5-1 | TGCGCCAGCAGCTTGTCAGGGGCCGGGGTCGGTGAGCAGTTCTTC | CASSLSGAGVGEQFF
- | TRBJ2-3 | 14 | - | TRBV2 | TGTGCCAGCTTGCCGGAGAACAAGGGACATACGCAGTATTTT | CASLPENKGHTQYF
- | TRBJ2-2 | 14 | - | TRBV6-6 | TGTGCCAGCAGTTACCCAGGGACGGCGGGGGAGCTGTTTTTT | CASSYPGTAGELFF
TRBD1 | TRBJ1-5 | 14 | - | TRBV5-4 | TGTGCCAGCAGCGTAGACAGGGTCAATCAGCCCCAGCATTTT | CASSVDRVNQPQHF
- | TRBJ2-7 | 17 | - | TRBV13 | TGTGCCAGCAGCGGTCGGATCCCGGGAGTTGCTACCTACGAGCAGTACTTC | CASSGRIPGVATYEQYF
- | TRBJ2-2 | 18 | - | TRBV19 | TGTGCCAGTAGCGAAACAAGACTATCTCTGACAGTTAGGGGGGAGCTGTTTTTT | CASSETRLSLTVRGELFF
TRBD1 | TRBJ2-7 | 16 | - | TRBV4-3 | TGCGCCAGCAGCCAAGTTGGGACAGGGGACTCCTACGAGCAGTACTTC | CASSQVGTGDSYEQYF
- | TRBJ1-1 | 13 | - | TRBV14 | TGTGCCAGCAGCCAGTACGGCGGCTCTGAAGCTTTCTTT | CASSQYGGSEAFF
- | TRBJ2-1 | 16 | - | TRBV10-3 | TGTGCCATCAGTGAGTCTAAGGACGGCTATTACAATGAGCAGTTCTTC | CAISESKDGYYNEQFF
- | TRBJ2-1 | 15 | - | TRBV7-9 | TGTGCCAGCAGCCCAGGTAGGAGCTCCTACAATGAGCAGTTCTTC | CASSPGRSSYNEQFF
- | TRBJ1-1 | 15 | - | TRBV7-9 | TGTGCCAGCAGCCCGGGGCGGGCAGTGGGGACTGAAGCTTTCTTT | CASSPGRAVGTEAFF
- | TRBJ2-7 | 14 | - | TRBV6-5 | TGTGCCAGCAGTTACGGGCAGGGAAACTACGAGCAGTACTTC | CASSYGQGNYEQYF